These 20 T cell receptor beta chains were sequenced from one sample in a study of shared clonotypes between healthy human individuals. Naive CD8 populations comprised CD45RO-negative cells positively selected for CCR7, excluding terminally differentiated effector memory CD45RA+ cells. Sequenced by immunoSEQ multiplex PCR; TCRdb stores in-frame clones only, minus some. Of under 1 million clones in the sample, around 93% are singletons; the top ten hold under 30%. The sequenced sample consisted of naive CD8+ T cells sorted from blood. The source is a man aged 25-45 years in good health.

The V gene is TRBV7-6, the J gene TRBJ2-5; unclear D gene. The ends were cut back, 5 bases at V and 0 bases at J, with 10 bases in the middle. CDR1 SGHVS and CDR2 FNYEAQ come from the germline V gene. The CDR3 runs 14 residues. CDR3 in amino acids: CASSLGWNQETQYF. The CDR3 DNA reads as TGTGCCAGCAGCCTTGGATGGAACCAAGAGACCCAGTACTTC.

The genes are TRBV5-5 and TRBJ1-5; the D gene is possibly TRBD1 (5 bases). The CDR3 covers 13 residues. The ends were cut back, 1 base at V and 6 bases at J, with 8 bases in the middle. CDR1 is SGHKS, CDR2 YYEKEE, per germline (reference sequence). CDR3 bases: TGTGCCAGCAGCTTGTGGGGGACTCAGCCCCAGCATTTT. Translating gives CASSLWGTQPQHF.

The V gene is TRBV2, the J gene TRBJ2-1; D is perhaps TRBD2 (5 bases). Germline assignment: CDR1 SNHLY and CDR2 FYNNEI. This CDR3 comprises 15 residues. V lost 7 bases, J lost 8 bases, and 21 bases lay in between. The CDR3 sequence: CASIQGWESTDEQFF. The CDR3 DNA is TGTGCCAGCATCCAAGGATGGGAGAGCACGGATGAGCAGTTCTTC.

The chain has TRBV7-9 and TRBJ2-1, with D maybe TRBD1 (5 bases). The CDR3 has 14 amino acids. Trimming removed 1 base from V and 6 bases from J, with 10 bases in between. From germline, CDR1 is SEHNR and CDR2 FQNEAQ (reference sequence). The CDR3 loop is CASSLVSRANEQFF. The CDR3 DNA reads TGTGCCAGCAGCTTAGTGTCCAGGGCCAATGAGCAGTTCTTC.

Written as DNA, the CDR3 is TGTGCCAGCATGGGACACCCAACCTACGAGCAGTACTTC. It codes for CASMGHPTYEQYF. The chain couples TRBV5-5 to TRBJ2-7; D may be TRBD1 (6 bases). The germline CDR1 and CDR2 sequences are SGHKS and YYEKEE (reference sequence). The CDR3 is 13 amino acids. Trimming shortened V by 6 bases and J by 2 bases, and 12 bases separated the two germline ends.

The V call is TRBV11-2, the J call TRBJ2-1, with 7 bases matching TRBD1. From germline, CDR1 is SGHAT and CDR2 FQNNGV. The CDR3 is made up of 17 amino acids. V was pared by 6 bases and J by 4 bases, with 15 bases of the junction left unmatched. The CDR3 sequence is CASRNIGARQGYNEQFF. CDR3 bases: TGTGCCAGCAGGAATATTGGCGCGAGACAGGGTTACAATGAGCAGTTCTTC.

The chain couples TRBV27 to TRBJ2-1, with TRBD2 identical over 11 bases. Germline values: CDR1 MNHEY, CDR2 SMNVEV (reference sequence). V lost 6 bases to trimming and J lost 8 bases; unmatched junction nucleotides: 6. CDR3 length equals 14 residues. The CDR3 here is CASSTLAGDDEQFF. DNA for the CDR3: TGTGCCAGCAGCACACTAGCGGGAGATGATGAGCAGTTCTTC.

This chain uses TRBV19 with TRBJ1-2; possibly TRBD1 for D (5 bases). This CDR3 region has 17 residues. The germline V gene has CDR1 LNHDA and CDR2 SQIVND (reference sequence). Trimming removed 7 bases at V and 3 bases at J, with 24 bases between. The CDR3 loop reads CASTPRTLGVIHYGYTF. The CDR3 DNA reads TGTGCCAGTACCCCCCGGACACTTGGGGTAATACACTATGGCTACACCTTC.

This clone was observed a single time. J is TRBJ2-7 and V is TRBV10-3; possible D gene TRBD2, 6 bases. Per the germline V gene, CDR1 is ENHRY and CDR2 is SYGVKD. The CDR3 runs 12 residues. Trimming pared 10 bases from V and 3 bases from J, leaving 13 bases between. CDR3 nucleotide sequence: TGTGCCAGTTCGGAGGGACGCTACGAGCAGTACTTC. Translated, it gives CASSEGRYEQYF.

J is TRBJ2-1 and V is TRBV25-1; 12 nucleotides agree with TRBD2. Trimming took 8 bases from V and 3 from J; bases not matched to a gene: 2. Germline CDR1 reads MGHDK; CDR2 reads SYGVNS. The CDR3 consists of 14 residues. The DNA for the CDR3 is TGTGCCAGCGGACTAGCGGGAATCTACAATGAGCAGTTCTTC. Its translation: CASGLAGIYNEQFF.

The rearrangement links TRBV10-3 to TRBJ1-2, with TRBD1 as a possible D gene (5 bases). This CDR3 comprises 15 residues. Trimming cost V 3 bases and J 2 bases, with 13 bases left between them. Germline V gene sequence: CDR1 ENHRY, CDR2 SYGVKD. The CDR3 sequence is CAISDRVIVNYGYTF. The CDR3 DNA follows: TGTGCCATCAGTGACAGGGTCATAGTGAACTATGGCTACACCTTC.

The chain links TRBV29-1 to TRBJ2-5, with a tentative D call TRBD2 (5 bases). Trimming shortened V by 2 bases and J by 3 bases, and 13 bases separated the two germline ends. CDR3 length: 14 residues. Germline lookup yields CDR1 SQVTM and CDR2 ANQGSEA. CDR3 coding DNA: TGCAGCGTTGAATACGTGGGAGTGGAAGAGACCCAGTACTTC. Its protein is CSVEYVGVEETQYF.

The rearrangement joins TRBV28 to TRBJ2-3, with a tentative D call TRBD1 (6 bases). Germline-derived CDR1 and CDR2 are MDHEN and SYDVKM. The CDR3 is made up of 16 amino acids. Trimming stripped 4 bases from V and 2 bases from J, with 16 bases between. The CDR3 loop is CASSSRDTGYTDTQYF. CDR3 sequence (DNA): TGTGCCAGCAGTTCCCGGGACACAGGTTACACAGATACGCAGTATTTT.

This clone was observed once. The rearrangement joins TRBV5-1 to TRBJ1-1; perhaps TRBD1 as D (5 bases). CDR1 is SGHRS and CDR2 is YFSETQ in the germline V gene. The CDR3 totals 11 residues. V was pared by 5 bases and J by 7 bases, with 9 bases between. CDR3 amino acids: CASRGEFEAFF. DNA of the CDR3: TGCGCCAGCAGGGGGGAGTTTGAAGCTTTCTTT.

About this clone: A read error is the likely source, as a far larger clone sits one nucleotide away. This sample also contains other DNA sequences that code for the same CDR3. The V call is TRBV5-4, the J call TRBJ2-2; D is unclear. V lost 4 bases, J lost 5 bases, and 6 bases lay in between. Germline V gives CDR1 SGHNT, CDR2 YYREEE (reference sequence). The CDR3 contains 12 residues. CDR3 loop: CASSPGTGELFF. The CDR3 coding sequence is TGTGCCAGCAGCCCTGGGACCGGGGAGCTGTTTTTT.

This chain joins TRBV9 and TRBJ1-2; D perhaps matches TRBD1 (6 bases). CDR1 and CDR2 (germline): SGDLS, YYNGEE. With 4 bases removed from V and 7 bases from J, the gap between germline ends came to 17 bases. The length of the CDR3 is 14 residues. The CDR3, as DNA: TGTGCCAGCAGCCAATCAGGGGCCCCCTTTGGCTACACCTTC. This codes for CASSQSGAPFGYTF.

This chain joins TRBV7-9 and TRBJ1-2; D might be TRBD1 (6 bases). The CDR3 has 15 residues. Germline CDR1 is SEHNR and CDR2 is FQNEAQ (reference sequence). Trimming took off 5 bases at V and 7 bases at J, with 20 bases between the two ends. In DNA, the CDR3 is TGTGCCAGCAGCAAAGAGGACAGCCTTGTCTCTGGCTACACCTTC. This encodes CASSKEDSLVSGYTF.

This clone was seen only once. V usage is TRBV7-9 and J usage is TRBJ2-1, with D possibly being TRBD1 (6 bases). There are 13 residues in the CDR3. CDR1 is SEHNR and CDR2 is FQNEAQ in the germline V gene (reference sequence). Trimming shortened V by 8 bases and J by 7 bases, and 15 bases separated the two germline ends. The CDR3 spells CASGQHSSNEQFF. In nucleotides, the CDR3 is TGTGCCAGCGGACAGCACTCTAGTAATGAGCAGTTCTTC.

The rearrangement uses TRBV7-2 and TRBJ1-3; 7 positions match TRBD1. The CDR3 sequence is 13 residues long. Germline values: CDR1 SGHTA, CDR2 FQGNSA. Losses at the gene ends were 5 bases for V and 8 bases for J; bases not matched to a gene: 6. CDR3: CASSQDRVHTIYF. CDR3 in DNA: TGTGCCAGCAGCCAAGACAGGGTCCACACCATATATTTT.

The rearrangement joins TRBV2 to TRBJ1-2; TRBD1 matches 8 bases. Germline lookup yields CDR1 SNHLY and CDR2 FYNNEI. J lost 4 bases, V lost 4 bases, and 11 bases had no gene match. This CDR3 is built from 16 residues. The CDR3 loop reads CASSGAGQEVSYGYTF. In DNA form, the CDR3 reads TGTGCCAGCAGTGGAGCGGGACAGGAGGTATCCTATGGCTACACCTTC.